The next 32 T cell receptor beta chains were all read from a single sample in a study of tumor-infiltrating lymphocytes in oesophageal squamous cell carcinoma. TCRdb processed the PCR reads anew with MiXCR; each CDR3 protein has one entry. The sample carries 18,000 or so distinct CDR3 sequences, approximately 40% recorded once. Sequenced input: normal esophageal tissue next to the tumor. Every receptor here comes from a male donor with esophageal squamous cell carcinoma.

This clonotype was counted many times. J is TRBJ2-7 and V is TRBV2, with D unclear. Germline CDR1 SNHLY, CDR2 FYNNEI. This CDR3 comprises 11 residues. V lost 4 bases and J 4 bases, leaving 5 bases between the germline ends. CDR3 sequence: CASSVGYEQYF. CDR3 nucleotides: TGTGCCAGCAGTGTGGGATACGAGCAGTACTTC.

CDR3 in DNA: TGTGCCAGCAGTACGGGTAGCGGGAGTCGCTATGAGCAGTTCTTC. Translating gives CASSTGSGSRYEQFF. The chain is built from TRBV6-1 and TRBJ2-1; 9 nucleotides line up with TRBD2. CDR1 is MNHNS and CDR2 is SASEGT in the germline V gene. The junction had 10 bases not matched to a gene; V was cut back by 5 bases and J by 8 bases. There are 15 residues in the CDR3.

The chain has TRBV5-1 and TRBJ2-7; TRBD1 agrees at 7 bases. From germline, CDR1 is SGHRS and CDR2 YFSETQ. This CDR3 has 13 amino acids. V lost 4 bases and J lost 1; bases outside the gene matches: 2. This CDR3 reads CASSTGQSYEQYF. CDR3 nucleotides: TGCGCCAGCAGCACGGGACAGTCCTACGAGCAGTACTTC.

The chain employs TRBV7-2 and TRBJ2-5; TRBD1 agrees at 7 bases. The J call may be wrong; the DNA end is better matched by TRBJ2-7. This CDR3 is 15 amino acids long. The germline CDR1 and CDR2 sequences are SGHTA and FQGNSA. CDR3 sequence reads: CASSPRPGQTYEQYF. For the CDR3, the DNA is TGTGCCAGCAGCCCTCGTCCGGGACAGACCTACGAGCAGTACTTC.

The gene calls are TRBV14 and TRBJ2-1; perhaps TRBD2 as D (6 bases). The J call may be wrong; the DNA end is better matched by TRBJ2-7. The CDR3 extends over 13 amino acids. Germline loops: CDR1 SGHDN, CDR2 FVKESK. For the CDR3, the DNA is TGTGCCAGCAGCCGGTGGGACTTCGGCGAGCAGTACTTC. It specifies CASSRWDFGEQYF.

This chain uses TRBV7-2 with TRBJ2-1; 12 bases agree with TRBD2. Trimming took 4 bases from V and 2 from J; bases not matched to a gene: 3. The CDR3 is 16 amino acids. Per germline, CDR1 SGHTA and CDR2 FQGNSA. CDR3 coding DNA: TGTGCCAGCAGCTCCAGACTAGCGGGGGCCTACAATGAGCAGTTCTTC. Translation gives CASSSRLAGAYNEQFF.

The chain links TRBV6-6 to TRBJ1-1; 10 positions agree with TRBD2. The end of the DNA is better explained by TRBJ2-7, so the J call may be wrong. In germline, CDR1 is MNHNY, CDR2 SVGAGI (reference sequence). The CDR3 loop spans 16 amino acids. DNA for the CDR3: TGTGCCAGCAGTTACTCGGGGCTAGCGGGAGATTTCGAGCAGTACTTC. It translates to CASSYSGLAGDFEQYF.

The genes are TRBV4-2 and TRBJ2-1; unclear D gene. This CDR3 spans 14 amino acids. V gave up 0 bases and J gave up 12 bases, with 15 bases separating them. Germline lookup yields CDR1 LGHNA and CDR2 YNFKEQ. For the CDR3, the DNA is TGTGCCAGCAGCCAAGACATTACCAAGTCATCGCAGTTCTTC. Protein: CASSQDITKSSQFF.

In its sample, this clonotype is medium-sized (0.01 to 0.1%). This chain links TRBV6-1 with TRBJ2-7; no reliable D call. Germline V gene sequence: CDR1 MNHNS, CDR2 SASEGT. This CDR3 spans 12 amino acids. Trimming pared 4 bases from V and 3 bases from J, leaving 7 bases between. The CDR3: CASSVSHYEQYF. Written as DNA, the CDR3 is TGTGCCAGCAGTGTCTCTCACTACGAGCAGTACTTC.

As DNA, the CDR3 is TGCAGTGCTGGGGACAGGGGTACTTTGGATGAGCAGTTCTTC. It specifies CSAGDRGTLDEQFF. The rearrangement uses TRBV20-1 and TRBJ2-3, with TRBD1 identical over 10 bases. Gene TRBJ2-1 matches the end of the DNA better, so the J call may be wrong. There are 14 residues in the CDR3. The germline V gene encodes CDR1 DFQATT and CDR2 SNEGSKA (reference sequence).

This clonotype was counted many times. The rearrangement links TRBV28 to TRBJ2-1; the match to TRBD2 covers 8 bases. Germline trimming cut 3 bases from V and 3 bases from J; bases unmatched to any gene: 16. Germline V gene lookup returns CDR1 MDHEN and CDR2 SYDVKM. The CDR3 is 19 amino acids. CDR3 sequence (DNA): TGTGCCAGCAGTTTCCCCCGGGCTCTTTCAAGCGGGGGCTACAATGAGCAGTTCTTC. It yields the protein CASSFPRALSSGGYNEQFF.

The genes are TRBV7-4 and TRBJ2-1; perhaps TRBD1 as D (6 bases). The DNA end lines up better with TRBJ1-2; the J call may be wrong. The CDR3 loop spans 13 amino acids. The germline V gene encodes CDR1 SGHVT and CDR2 SQSDAQ. CDR3 protein: CASSSYREGGYTF. DNA for the CDR3: TGTGCCAGCAGCTCCTACAGGGAGGGTGGCTACACCTTC.

This sequence joins TRBV12-5 and TRBJ1-2; tentative D call: TRBD1 (5 bases). CDR1 and CDR2 (germline): LGHNT, FRNRAP. With 6 bases removed from V and 8 bases from J, the gap between germline ends came to 16 bases. This CDR3 region has 13 residues. In nucleotides, the CDR3 is TGTGCTAGTGGCTTAGGCGGGGGTCGGGGCTACACCTTC. It specifies CASGLGGGRGYTF.

A note on this clonotype: An end of the junction differs from the germline gene, which may be a read error. The chain employs TRBV7-6 and TRBJ2-5; D unclear. Germline loops: CDR1 SGHVS, CDR2 FNYEAQ. The CDR3 contains 13 residues. The CDR3 loop reads CASSRDTQETQYF. Written as DNA, the CDR3 is TGTGCTAGCAGCCGAGACACCCAAGAGACCCAGTACTTC.

This clonotype was recorded at least ten times. The V gene is TRBV11-2, the J gene TRBJ1-3; no definite D call. The CDR3 totals 13 residues. Germline V gene lookup returns CDR1 SGHAT and CDR2 FQNNGV. With 6 bases removed from V and 3 bases from J, the gap between germline ends came to 9 bases. CDR3 loop: CASSPAHGNTIYF. CDR3 nucleotide sequence: TGTGCCAGCAGTCCGGCACATGGAAACACCATATATTTT.

V gene TRBV28 combines with J gene TRBJ2-3; 11 nucleotides align to TRBD2. Germline V gene sequence: CDR1 MDHEN, CDR2 SYDVKM. This CDR3 contains 15 residues. V lost 5 bases to trimming and J lost 5 bases; unmatched junction nucleotides: 6. CDR3 region: CASSILAGGRDTQYF. In DNA, the CDR3 is TGTGCCAGCAGTATTCTAGCGGGAGGAAGAGATACGCAGTATTTT.

This clonotype occurred many times. This chain joins TRBV7-2 and TRBJ1-1; D not certain. This CDR3 has 12 residues. Trimming left V 1 base short and J 4 bases short, with 4 bases between. CDR1 is SGHTA and CDR2 is FQGNSA in the germline V gene. The CDR3 here is CASSLVLTEAFF. In nucleotides, the CDR3 is TGTGCCAGCAGCTTAGTACTCACTGAAGCTTTCTTT.

As regards this clonotype: An end of the junction differs from the germline gene, which may be a read error. This chain links TRBV7-2 with TRBJ2-5; 7 nucleotides agree with TRBD1. The length of the CDR3 is 14 residues. CDR1 and CDR2 from the germline V gene are SGHTA and FQGNSA. This chain's CDR3 is CASRWTGLNSPLHF. The DNA for the CDR3 is TGTGCCAGCAGATGGACAGGCCTCAATTCACCCCTCCACTTC.

This clonotype was seen only a few times. V and J are TRBV5-1 and TRBJ2-1; 7 bases match TRBD2. The germline gives CDR1 SGHRS, CDR2 YFSETQ. V trimming: 4 bases; J trimming: 6 bases; junction bases outside the gene matches: 10. This CDR3 has 15 amino acids. CDR3 loop: CASSISGSESNEQFF. The CDR3 DNA reads TGCGCCAGCAGCATTAGCGGGTCAGAATCCAATGAGCAGTTCTTC.

This clonotype has a single count. This sequence joins TRBV28 and TRBJ2-5, with D tentatively TRBD2 (6 bases). The CDR3 consists of 12 residues. CDR1 MDHEN and CDR2 SYDVKM come from the germline V gene. Trimming cost V 4 bases and J 11 bases, with 14 bases left between them. Here the CDR3 DNA reads TGTGCCAGCAGTTCCTCTAGCGATGAGCAGTACTTC. This translates into CASSSSSDEQYF.

This clonotype was seen a few times. At one end, the junction sequence differs from germline, possibly due to a read error. V usage is TRBV10-1 and J usage is TRBJ2-1, with D possibly being TRBD1 or TRBD2 (5 bases each). There are 13 residues in the CDR3. Per germline, CDR1 WNHNN and CDR2 SYGVQD (reference sequence). CDR3 nucleotide sequence: TGCGCCAGCAGTGAGTTTGGGGGATCACCCCTCCACTTC. Its translation: CASSEFGGSPLHF.

This clonotype was seen repeatedly, ten times or more. The chain links TRBV28 to TRBJ2-4, with 7 positions matching TRBD1. J was trimmed by 4 bases and V by 4 bases; bases with no gene match: 7. Germline V CDR1 and CDR2: MDHEN, SYDVKM. The CDR3 runs 15 residues. In DNA form, the CDR3 reads TGTGCCAGCAGTTCGGCCGGGACAGCTAAAAACATTCAGTACTTC. This gives the protein CASSSAGTAKNIQYF.

This clonotype was seen repeatedly, ten times or more. This rearrangement joins TRBV18 to TRBJ2-3, with D perhaps matching TRBD2 (6 bases). The CDR3 length is 16 residues. The germline gives CDR1 KGHSH, CDR2 LQKENI. Deletions cut 2 bases from V and 0 bases from J, with 12 bases between. CDR3 sequence (DNA): TGTGCCAGCTCACCAGATAGCGGAACTAGCACAGATACGCAGTATTTT. Translating gives CASSPDSGTSTDTQYF.

As regards this clonotype: The final CDR3 position lacks the conserved phenylalanine or tryptophan, pointing to a likely read error. CDR3: CAGSLEGAITYGYTL. CDR3 bases: TGTGCCGGCAGCTTAGAAGGCGCGATAACCTATGGCTACACCTTA. The V and J genes are TRBV7-3 and TRBJ1-2; D gene ambiguous. Germline V CDR1 and CDR2: SGHTA, FQGTGA. The CDR3 contains 15 residues.

This clonotype occurred many times. A much bigger clone sits one base away, suggesting this may be a read error. The V and J genes are TRBV28 and TRBJ2-5; D gene unclear. Germline assignment: CDR1 MDHEN and CDR2 SYDVKM. The CDR3 runs 14 residues. Trimming removed 6 bases at V and 11 bases at J, with 22 bases between. The CDR3 loop is CASSPVTVYNEQYF. DNA for the CDR3: TGTGCCAGCAGCCCGGTGACCGTCTACAATGAGCAGTACTTC.

This clonotype was picked up many times. The rearrangement joins TRBV24-1 to TRBJ2-5; TRBD2 matches at 11 bases. Germline CDR1 reads KGHDR; CDR2 reads SFDVKD. The CDR3 loop spans 16 amino acids. Germline trimming cut 4 bases from V and 11 bases from J; bases unmatched to any gene: 14. This CDR3 is CATSDPTSGRAHEQYF. The CDR3 nucleotides are TGTGCCACCAGTGACCCCACTAGCGGGAGAGCCCATGAGCAGTACTTC.

The chain employs TRBV7-2 and TRBJ2-4; maybe TRBD2 (6 bases). The CDR3 spans 16 residues. V was pared by 1 base and J by 6 bases, with 16 bases between. CDR1 and CDR2 from the germline V gene are SGHTA and FQGNSA. CDR3 nucleotide sequence: TGTGCCAGCAGCTTAGGTGGAGGGGTGTCCGGAAACATTCAGTACTTC. It yields the protein CASSLGGGVSGNIQYF.

The chain has TRBV5-1 and TRBJ1-1; possibly TRBD1 for D (6 bases). Trimming took 1 base from V and 0 from J, leaving 10 bases between them. From germline, CDR1 is SGHRS and CDR2 YFSETQ. The CDR3 loop spans 15 amino acids. CDR3 sequence reads: CASSLIGQMNTEAFF. The CDR3 bases are TGCGCCAGCAGCTTGATTGGACAGATGAACACTGAAGCTTTCTTT. The whole variable domain, remainder taken from reference TRBV5-1 and TRBJ1-1, is KAGVTQTPRYLIKTRGQQVTLSCSPISGHRSVSWYQQTPGQGLQFLFEYFSETQRNKGNFPGRFSGRQFSNSRSEMNVSTLELGDSALYLCASSLIGQMNTEAFFGQGTRLTVV.

This clonotype appeared a few times. This chain uses TRBV7-3 with TRBJ2-5; 9 bases match TRBD2. The end of the DNA is better explained by TRBJ2-1, so the J call may be wrong. This CDR3 is built from 14 residues. In germline, CDR1 is SGHTA, CDR2 FQGTGA. The DNA for the CDR3 is TGTGCCAGCAGCTTACAAGCGGGGGGTGGTGAGCAGTTCTTC. Its protein product is CASSLQAGGGEQFF.

The sample holds a few counts of this clonotype. The chain couples TRBV7-3 to TRBJ2-5; the match to TRBD1 covers 9 bases. Trimming at V came to 5 bases and at J to 4 bases, leaving 8 bases not matched to a gene. Germline values: CDR1 SGHTA, CDR2 FQGTGA. This CDR3 is 15 amino acids long. The CDR3 sequence is CASSGDRGGIETQYF. The CDR3 nucleotides read TGTGCCAGCAGCGGCGACAGGGGGGGAATAGAGACCCAGTACTTC.

CDR3 DNA: TGTGCCAGCAGCCCCCAGGGTACCAATAATTCACCCCTCCACTTT. Translating gives CASSPQGTNNSPLHF. The rearrangement uses TRBV7-2 and TRBJ1-6, with TRBD1 as a possible D gene (5 bases). The CDR3 spans 15 residues. From germline, CDR1 is SGHTA and CDR2 FQGNSA. Trimming stripped 5 bases from V and 5 bases from J, with 13 bases between.

Worth noting for this clonotype: One base away lies a much larger clone, so this may be a sequencing read error. This sequence joins TRBV28 and TRBJ1-1; perhaps TRBD1 as D (5 bases). Looked up from germline, CDR1 is MDHEN and CDR2 is SYDVKM. This CDR3 region has 12 residues. The chain's CDR3 is CASDRGNTETFF. For the CDR3, the DNA is TGTGCCAGTGATCGGGGGAACACTGAAACTTTCTTT.